The entry that follows covers one TCR beta chain sequence. Its target is unknown. This entry is derived from a study of T cell responses to AZD1222 COVID-19 vaccine. General study results and limits: With two AZD1222 doses given, Spike-specific TCR breadth and depth both rose.

The V end was cut by 3 bases, the J end by 0 bases, with 7 bases between. In germline, CDR1 is SGDLS, CDR2 YYNGEE. The CDR3 extends over 14 amino acids. Measured with immunoSEQ multiplex PCR; TCRdb has only the in-frame clones, and not every one. The data contain some 150,000 clones, approximately 90% of them singletons. Sequencing used peripheral blood, obtained 28 days after the second dose of the MenACWY control vaccine. This chain connects TRBV9 to TRBJ1-5, with D possibly matching TRBD1 (5 bases). The clonotype comes from an adult who received the MenACWY meningococcal vaccine as a control. The CDR3 spells CASSAQGSNQPQHF. DNA for the CDR3: TGTGCCAGCAGCGCCCAGGGTAGCAATCAGCCCCAGCATTTT. The whole variable domain, remainder taken from reference TRBV9 and TRBJ1-5, is DSGVTQTPKHLITATGQRVTLRCSPRSGDLSVYWYQQSLDQGLQFLIQYYNGEERAKGNILERFSAQQFPDLHSELNLSSLELGDSALYFCASSAQGSNQPQHFGDGTRLSIL.